The 14 T cell receptor beta chains presented below share a single source sample, sequenced in a study of OX40 agonist ivuxolimab in advanced cancers. Profiled with immunoSEQ multiplex PCR; TCRdb holds only in-frame clones, not every one. The table includes about 80,000 clones, approximately 83% detected once. This specimen was CD4+ or CD8+ T cells sorted from blood, taken in a trial of the OX40 agonist ivuxolimab. These receptors were obtained from an adult with an advanced solid tumor such as melanoma, head and neck, liver or kidney cancer.

The rearrangement uses TRBV11-2 and TRBJ2-7; D is undetermined. Germline loops: CDR1 SGHAT, CDR2 FQNNGV. Deletions cut 1 base from V and 3 bases from J, with 10 bases between. The CDR3 length is 14 residues. CDR3: CASSLAYGHYEQYF. CDR3 nucleotides: TGTGCCAGCAGCTTAGCATACGGCCACTACGAGCAGTACTTC.

J is TRBJ2-7 and V is TRBV30; TRBD2 matches 12 bases. Germline CDR1 is GTSNPN and CDR2 is SVGIG (reference sequence). This CDR3 is built from 16 residues. V was clipped by 3 bases and J by 6 bases; unmatched bases: 12. The CDR3, as DNA: TGTGCCTGGAGCAGGTCTAGCGGGGGGGCAGGTATCGAGCAGTACTTC. It encodes CAWSRSSGGAGIEQYF.

The rearrangement uses TRBV6-5 and TRBJ1-2; the D is unclear. The germline V gene encodes CDR1 MNHEY and CDR2 SVGAGI. The CDR3 is made up of 13 amino acids. V lost 6 bases, J lost 4 bases, and 12 bases lay in between. This chain's CDR3 is CASSPSLPYGYTF. CDR3 DNA: TGTGCCAGCAGCCCCTCCCTGCCCTATGGCTACACCTTC.

The chain has TRBV6-6 and TRBJ1-5; the D is unclear. V lost 0 bases, J lost 7 bases, and 10 bases lay in between. CDR3 size: 14 residues. CDR1 is MNHNY and CDR2 is SVGAGI in the germline V gene (reference sequence). The CDR3 DNA sequence: TGTGCCAGCAGTTACTCGGGCGTCTCCCAGCCCCAGCATTTT. This gives the protein CASSYSGVSQPQHF.

V and J are TRBV30 and TRBJ2-5, with D unresolved. V was clipped by 4 bases and J by 2 bases, with 8 bases between them. Germline V gene lookup returns CDR1 GTSNPN and CDR2 SVGIG (reference sequence). The CDR3 sequence is 12 residues long. CDR3 in amino acids: CAWNGGQETQYF. The CDR3 DNA reads as TGTGCCTGGAATGGCGGTCAAGAGACCCAGTACTTC.

This clone turned up a few times. CDR3 region: CASSRTGTDGNTIYF. CDR3 nucleotides: TGTGCCAGCAGCCGGACAGGGACGGACGGAAACACCATATATTTT. The chain combines TRBV7-9 with TRBJ1-3, with 8 bases identical to TRBD1. This CDR3 is 15 amino acids long. V was clipped by 5 bases and J by 4 bases; unmatched bases: 7. The V gene's germline CDR1 is SEHNR and CDR2 FQNEAQ (reference sequence).

The V and J genes are TRBV5-1 and TRBJ1-1; TRBD1 matches at 8 bases. Per germline, CDR1 SGHRS and CDR2 YFSETQ. The CDR3 length is 14 residues. Trimming cost V 4 bases and J 1 base; bases outside gene matches: 3. CDR3 sequence reads: CASSIGTGNTEAFF. The CDR3 DNA sequence: TGCGCCAGCAGCATTGGGACAGGGAACACTGAAGCTTTCTTT.

The chain carries TRBV7-9 and TRBJ1-1, with 9 bases that match TRBD1. The V and J ends lost 2 bases and 11 bases, in that order; junction bases with no gene match: 9. The CDR3 covers 14 residues. Looked up from germline, CDR1 is SEHNR and CDR2 is FQNEAQ (reference sequence). This CDR3 reads CASSLSGTGFQAFF. The CDR3 DNA follows: TGTGCCAGCAGCTTATCCGGGACAGGGTTCCAGGCTTTCTTT. Drawing the rest from reference TRBV7-9 and TRBJ1-1, the complete variable domain is DTGVSQNPRHKITKRGQNVTFRCDPISEHNRLYWYRQTLGQGPEFLTYFQNEAQLEKSRLLSDRFSAERPKGSFSTLEIQRTEQGDSAMYLCASSLSGTGFQAFFGQGTRLTVV.

This clone was found once. The rearrangement links TRBV7-9 to TRBJ2-5, with 12 bases aligning to TRBD2. J gave up 1 base and V 6 bases, and 9 bases lay outside the gene matches. Germline CDR1 SEHNR, CDR2 FQNEAQ (reference sequence). The CDR3 contains 17 residues. The CDR3 is CASRYRSSGRAQETQYF. As DNA, the CDR3 is TGTGCCAGCAGATATCGGTCTAGCGGGAGGGCCCAAGAGACCCAGTACTTC.

CDR3: CASSYSGLAGGQTQYF. CDR3 coding DNA: TGTGCCAGCAGTTACTCGGGACTAGCGGGAGGGCAGACCCAGTACTTC. The genes are TRBV6-6 and TRBJ2-5, with 16 nucleotides matching TRBD2. Per the germline V gene, CDR1 is MNHNY and CDR2 is SVGAGI (reference sequence). V dropped 0 bases and J dropped 6; count of bases not matched to a gene: 1. The CDR3 extends over 16 amino acids.

The genes are TRBV5-1 and TRBJ2-7; 8 bases fit TRBD2. The CDR3 length is 15 residues. In germline, CDR1 is SGHRS, CDR2 YFSETQ. The V and J ends lost 4 bases and 2 bases, in that order; junction bases with no gene match: 8. Here the CDR3 DNA reads TGCGCCAGCAGCAGTGGGGGACTAGTGGCCTACGAGCAGTACTTC. Translating it yields CASSSGGLVAYEQYF.

The V gene is TRBV30, the J gene TRBJ2-1; D is unresolved. The CDR3 has 12 amino acids. Trimming stripped 0 bases from V and 8 bases from J, with 8 bases between. Germline values: CDR1 GTSNPN, CDR2 SVGIG (reference sequence). This CDR3 is CAWSVGVHEQFF. DNA of the CDR3: TGTGCCTGGAGTGTAGGTGTCCATGAGCAGTTCTTC.

The V gene is TRBV9, the J gene TRBJ1-4; D ambiguous. Germline V gives CDR1 SGDLS, CDR2 YYNGEE. V was clipped by 4 bases and J by 3 bases, with 13 bases between them. CDR3 length equals 15 residues. CDR3: CASSHSVGSNEKLFF. The CDR3 bases are TGTGCCAGCAGCCATAGCGTGGGATCTAATGAAAAACTGTTTTTT.

The genes are TRBV10-3 and TRBJ2-5, with 9 nucleotides matching TRBD1. Matching the DNA end better, TRBJ2-7 makes the J call doubtful. Germline lookup yields CDR1 ENHRY and CDR2 SYGVKD. This CDR3 has 16 residues. The CDR3 loop is CAISAPRQGGKYEQYF. CDR3 DNA sequence: TGTGCCATCAGTGCCCCCCGACAGGGGGGGAAGTACGAGCAGTACTTC.